This TCR beta chain was sequenced in a study of cytomegalovirus exposure and HLA in healthy donors. Whole-study results and caveats: Specificity for CMV antigens was confirmed in vitro for a few of the CMV-associated chains. In a later analysis, a missense DCLRE1C variant was linked to TCR beta V- and J-gene trimming. It was only CMV serostatus that was available as immune exposure information.

Use of 60 Vbeta and 13 Jbeta primers characterized the PCR. Assay: immunoSEQ multiplex PCR; the TCRdb copy retains only in-frame clones and omits some. Among some 200,000 clones, over 65% were seen once, and the ten largest hold over 0.55%. With regard to this clone: Its target is unknown.

Trimming at V came to 4 bases and at J to 6 bases, leaving 3 bases not matched to a gene. The germline CDR1 and CDR2 sequences are LNHDA and SQIVND (reference sequence). This CDR3 has 14 amino acids. Sequences were obtained from PBMCs. The rearrangement links TRBV19 to TRBJ2-4; 10 bases line up with TRBD1. The source is a man younger than 35 in good health and CMV-seronegative. CDR3 in amino acids: CASSRQGAGNIQYF. The CDR3 DNA follows: TGTGCCAGTAGTAGACAGGGGGCGGGAAACATTCAGTACTTC.